This T cell receptor (beta chain) is drawn from a study of control samples from healthy donors and cancer patients. Produced via immunoSEQ multiplex PCR; TCRdb's table is partial and in-frame only. There are tens of thousands of clones in the sample; approximately 90% occur only once, and around 0.8% lies in the top ten. V lost 2 bases to trimming and J lost 5 bases; unmatched junction nucleotides: 4. The germline CDR1 and CDR2 sequences are MRHNA and SNTAGT. This CDR3 is 15 amino acids long. Only a few counts were recorded for this clone. V gene TRBV6-4 combines with J gene TRBJ2-1; TRBD2 aligns across 9 bases. Material for sequencing was PBMCs. This clonotype was obtained from a man aged 30 to 39 with colorectal cancer. This CDR3 is CASSDGRGGHNEQFF. CDR3 DNA: TGTGCCAGCAGTGACGGGCGGGGGGGCCACAATGAGCAGTTCTTC.